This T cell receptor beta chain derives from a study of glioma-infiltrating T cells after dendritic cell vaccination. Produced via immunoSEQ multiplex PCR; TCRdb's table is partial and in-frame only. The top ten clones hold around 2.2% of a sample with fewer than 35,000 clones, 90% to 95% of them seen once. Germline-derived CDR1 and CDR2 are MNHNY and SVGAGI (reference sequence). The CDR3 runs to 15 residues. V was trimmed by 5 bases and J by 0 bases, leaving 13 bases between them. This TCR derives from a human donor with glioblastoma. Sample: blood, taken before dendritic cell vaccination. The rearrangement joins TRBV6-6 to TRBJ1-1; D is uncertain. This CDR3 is CASSARLSMNTEAFF. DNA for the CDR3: TGTGCCAGCAGTGCCCGACTTTCCATGAACACTGAAGCTTTCTTT.